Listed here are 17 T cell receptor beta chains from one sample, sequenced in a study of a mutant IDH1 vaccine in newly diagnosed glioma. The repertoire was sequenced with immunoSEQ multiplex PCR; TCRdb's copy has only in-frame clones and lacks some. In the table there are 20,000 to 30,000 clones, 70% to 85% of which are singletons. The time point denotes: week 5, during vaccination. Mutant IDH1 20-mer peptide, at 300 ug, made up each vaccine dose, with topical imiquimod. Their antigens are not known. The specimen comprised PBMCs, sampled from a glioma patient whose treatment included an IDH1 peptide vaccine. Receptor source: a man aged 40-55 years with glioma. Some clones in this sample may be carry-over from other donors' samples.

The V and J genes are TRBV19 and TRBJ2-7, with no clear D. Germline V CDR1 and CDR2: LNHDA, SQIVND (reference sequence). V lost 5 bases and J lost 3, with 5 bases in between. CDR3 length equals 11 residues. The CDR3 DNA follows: TGTGCCAGTAGTCTGGGCTACGAGCAGTACTTC. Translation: CASSLGYEQYF. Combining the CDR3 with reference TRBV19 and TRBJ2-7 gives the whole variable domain DGGITQSPKYLFRKEGQNVTLSCEQNLNHDAMYWYRQDPGQGLRLIYYSQIVNDFQKGDIAEGYSVSREKKESFPLTVTSAQKNPTAFYLCASSLGYEQYFGPGTRLTVT.

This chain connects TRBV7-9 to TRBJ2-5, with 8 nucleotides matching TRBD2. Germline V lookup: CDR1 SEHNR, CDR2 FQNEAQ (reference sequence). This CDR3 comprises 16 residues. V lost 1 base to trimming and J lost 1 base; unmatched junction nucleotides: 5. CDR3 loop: CASSLGPSGRQETQYF. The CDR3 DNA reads TGTGCCAGCAGCTTAGGGCCTAGCGGGCGCCAAGAGACCCAGTACTTC. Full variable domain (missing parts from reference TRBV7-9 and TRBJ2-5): DTGVSQNPRHKITKRGQNVTFRCDPISEHNRLYWYRQTLGQGPEFLTYFQNEAQLEKSRLLSDRFSAERPKGSFSTLEIQRTEQGDSAMYLCASSLGPSGRQETQYFGPGTRLLVL.

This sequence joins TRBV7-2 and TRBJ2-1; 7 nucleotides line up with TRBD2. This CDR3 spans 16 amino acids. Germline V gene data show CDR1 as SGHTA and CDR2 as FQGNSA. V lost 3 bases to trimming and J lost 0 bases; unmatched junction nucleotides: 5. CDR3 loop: CASSLGAGTSYNEQFF. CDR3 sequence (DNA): TGTGCCAGCAGCTTGGGAGCGGGGACCTCCTACAATGAGCAGTTCTTC.

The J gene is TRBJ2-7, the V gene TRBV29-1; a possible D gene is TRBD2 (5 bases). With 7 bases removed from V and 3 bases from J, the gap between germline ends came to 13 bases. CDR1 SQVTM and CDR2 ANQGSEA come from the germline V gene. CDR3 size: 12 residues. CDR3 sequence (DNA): TGCAGCGCTCGCAGAGGGAGCTACGAGCAGTACTTC. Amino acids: CSARRGSYEQYF.

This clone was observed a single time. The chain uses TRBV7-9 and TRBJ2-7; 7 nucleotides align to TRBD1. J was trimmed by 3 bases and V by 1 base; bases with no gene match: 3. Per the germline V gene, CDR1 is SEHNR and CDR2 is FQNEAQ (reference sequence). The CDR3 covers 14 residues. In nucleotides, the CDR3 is TGTGCCAGCAGCTTAGGGTGGGACAGCTACGAGCAGTACTTC. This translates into CASSLGWDSYEQYF.

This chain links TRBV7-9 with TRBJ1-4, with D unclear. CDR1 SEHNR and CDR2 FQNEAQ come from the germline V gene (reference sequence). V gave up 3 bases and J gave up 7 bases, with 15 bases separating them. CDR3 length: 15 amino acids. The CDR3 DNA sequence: TGTGCCAGCAGCTTCGAGGGCGGATTCGGTGAAAAACTGTTTTTT. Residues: CASSFEGGFGEKLFF. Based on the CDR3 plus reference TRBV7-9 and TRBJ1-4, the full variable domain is DTGVSQNPRHKITKRGQNVTFRCDPISEHNRLYWYRQTLGQGPEFLTYFQNEAQLEKSRLLSDRFSAERPKGSFSTLEIQRTEQGDSAMYLCASSFEGGFGEKLFFGSGTQLSVL.

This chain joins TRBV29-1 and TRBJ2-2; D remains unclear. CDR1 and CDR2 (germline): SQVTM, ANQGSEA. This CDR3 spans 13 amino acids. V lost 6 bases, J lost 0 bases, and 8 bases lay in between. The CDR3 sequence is CSVWQANTGELFF. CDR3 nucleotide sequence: TGCAGCGTATGGCAGGCGAACACCGGGGAGCTGTTTTTT.

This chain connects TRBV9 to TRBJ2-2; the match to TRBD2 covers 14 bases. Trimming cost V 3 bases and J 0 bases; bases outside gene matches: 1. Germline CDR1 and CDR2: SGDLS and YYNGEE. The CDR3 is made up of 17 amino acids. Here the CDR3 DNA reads TGTGCCAGCAGCGCGGGACTAGCGGGAGCGAACACCGGGGAGCTGTTTTTT. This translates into CASSAGLAGANTGELFF.

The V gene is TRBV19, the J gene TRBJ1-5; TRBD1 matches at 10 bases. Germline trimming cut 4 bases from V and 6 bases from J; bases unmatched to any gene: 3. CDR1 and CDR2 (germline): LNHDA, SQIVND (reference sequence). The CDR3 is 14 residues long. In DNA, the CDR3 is TGTGCCAGTAGTACGACAGGGGGCTTTCAGCCCCAGCATTTT. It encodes CASSTTGGFQPQHF.

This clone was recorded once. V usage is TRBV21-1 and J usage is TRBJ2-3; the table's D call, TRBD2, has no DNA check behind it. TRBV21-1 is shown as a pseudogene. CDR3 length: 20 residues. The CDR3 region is CASSKAKVERDWESTDTQYF. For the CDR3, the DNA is TGTGCCAGCAGCAAAGCCAAGGTGGAGAGGGACTGGGAAAGCACAGATACGCAGTATTTT.

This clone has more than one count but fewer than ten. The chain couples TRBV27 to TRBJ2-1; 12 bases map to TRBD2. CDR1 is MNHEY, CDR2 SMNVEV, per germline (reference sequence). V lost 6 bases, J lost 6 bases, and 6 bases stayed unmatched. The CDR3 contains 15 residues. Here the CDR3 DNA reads TGTGCCAGCAGCTCTAGCGGGGGGGCCTTCAATGAGCAGTTCTTC. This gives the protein CASSSSGGAFNEQFF.

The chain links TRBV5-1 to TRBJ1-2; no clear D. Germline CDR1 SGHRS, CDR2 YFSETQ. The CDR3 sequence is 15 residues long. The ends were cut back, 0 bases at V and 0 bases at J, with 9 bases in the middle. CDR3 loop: CASSLDSVANYGYTF. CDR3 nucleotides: TGCGCCAGCAGCTTGGACTCCGTCGCTAACTATGGCTACACCTTC.

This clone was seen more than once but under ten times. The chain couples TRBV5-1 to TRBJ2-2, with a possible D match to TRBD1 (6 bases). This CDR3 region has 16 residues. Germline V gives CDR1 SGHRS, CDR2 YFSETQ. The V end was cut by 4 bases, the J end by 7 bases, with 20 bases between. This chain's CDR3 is CASSHVGQPSIGELFF. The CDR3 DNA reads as TGCGCCAGCAGCCACGTAGGACAGCCGTCCATCGGGGAGCTGTTTTTT. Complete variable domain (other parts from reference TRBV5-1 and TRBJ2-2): KAGVTQTPRYLIKTRGQQVTLSCSPISGHRSVSWYQQTPGQGLQFLFEYFSETQRNKGNFPGRFSGRQFSNSRSEMNVSTLELGDSALYLCASSHVGQPSIGELFFGEGSRLTVL.

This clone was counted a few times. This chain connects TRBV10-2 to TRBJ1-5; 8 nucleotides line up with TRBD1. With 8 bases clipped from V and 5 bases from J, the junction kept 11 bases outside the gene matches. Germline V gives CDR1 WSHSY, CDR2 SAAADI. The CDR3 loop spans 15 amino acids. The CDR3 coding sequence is TGCGCCAGCTCCCTAGGCAGGGGGCGAGATCAGCCCCAGCATTTT. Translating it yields CASSLGRGRDQPQHF.

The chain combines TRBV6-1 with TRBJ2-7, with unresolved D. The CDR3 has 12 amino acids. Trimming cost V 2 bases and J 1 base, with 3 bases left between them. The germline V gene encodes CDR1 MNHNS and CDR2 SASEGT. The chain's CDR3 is CASSEMSYEQYF. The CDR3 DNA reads TGTGCCAGCAGTGAAATGTCCTACGAGCAGTACTTC.

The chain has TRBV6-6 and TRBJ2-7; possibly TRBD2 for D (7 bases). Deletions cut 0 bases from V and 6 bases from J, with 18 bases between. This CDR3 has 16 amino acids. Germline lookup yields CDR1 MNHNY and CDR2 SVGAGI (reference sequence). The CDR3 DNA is TGTGCCAGCAGTTACTCGGGGGCAGTTGGGGGGGGCGAGCAGTACTTC. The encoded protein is CASSYSGAVGGGEQYF.

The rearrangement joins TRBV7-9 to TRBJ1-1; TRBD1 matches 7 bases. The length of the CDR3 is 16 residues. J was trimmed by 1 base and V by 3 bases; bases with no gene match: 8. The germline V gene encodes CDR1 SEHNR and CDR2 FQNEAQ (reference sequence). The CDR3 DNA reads TGTGCCAGCAGCTTGCCGGCAGGGGGTAGGAACACTGAAGCTTTCTTT. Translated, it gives CASSLPAGGRNTEAFF.